One sample yielded the 27 T cell receptor beta chains listed below, sequenced in a study of CD8+ T cells in alopecia areata. Scientists pooled cutaneous lymph node cells and sorted them on CD4, CD8alpha, NKG2D, NKG2ACE and other markers. Following extraction, RNA underwent reverse transcription to cDNA, which served as the sequencing template. Assay: immunoSEQ multiplex PCR; the TCRdb copy retains only in-frame clones and omits some. The sample contains about 270,000 clones, none occurring once; more than 0.95% lies in the top ten. The material sequenced was CD4+ T cells sorted from a lymph node. These receptors originate from a C3H/HeJ mouse with alopecia areata. The mouse strain carries the MHC haplotype H2-k.

This clone was observed a few times. The listed genes are named as in mouse. The read ends 4 residues shy of where the CDR3 ends; the end is completed using the germline J gene. The chain joins TRBV19 to TRBJ2-3; 11 nucleotides match TRBD2. Germline trimming cut 5 bases from V and 1 base from J; bases unmatched to any gene: 3. Germline CDR1 and CDR2: FNHDT and SITEND (reference sequence). This CDR3 has 15 amino acids. The covered CDR3 bases are TGTGCCAGCAGGGACTGGGGGGTGGGTGCAGAA. Translation gives CASRDWGVGAE. The full CDR3 protein is CASRDWGVGAETLYF.

This clone has more than one count but fewer than ten. Any gene name here is a mouse gene name. Coverage ceases 4 residues before the CDR3 finishes, and the germline J gene fills in the end. The genes are TRBV3 and TRBJ2-5; TRBD2 matches 11 bases. This CDR3 has 14 residues. Germline CDR1 is SNHLY and CDR2 is FYNGKV (reference sequence). The CDR3 DNA, read in part, is TGTGCCAGCAGCACTGGGGGGGCGTTGGAC. Translation gives CASSTGGALD. From start to end, the CDR3 is CASSTGGALDTQYF. Looking up the rest from reference TRBV3 and TRBJ2-5 gives the full variable domain: GPKVLQIPSHQIIDMGQMVTLNCDPVSNHLYFYWYKQILGQQMEFLVNFYNGKVMEKSKLFKDQFSVERPDGSYFTLKIQPTALEDSAVYFCASSTGGALDTQYFGPGTRLLVL.

This clone appeared a few times. Genes and germline come from the mouse. Read coverage stops 4 residues before the CDR3 terminus; the germline J gene supplies the remainder. This rearrangement joins TRBV13-2 to TRBJ2-3; 11 bases align to TRBD2. The germline V gene encodes CDR1 NNHNN and CDR2 SYGAGS (reference sequence). The V and J ends lost 4 bases and 1 base, in that order; junction bases with no gene match: 2. The CDR3 is 15 residues long. The CDR3 sequence is CASGNWGGGAETLYF. CDR3 DNA, as far as it was read: TGTGCCAGCGGTAACTGGGGGGGCGGTGCAGAA.

This clone was detected a few times. Gene names are mouse gene names. Read data end 4 residues before the CDR3 end; the end is taken from the germline J gene. This rearrangement joins TRBV5 to TRBJ2-7; D gene uncertain. CDR3 length: 13 residues. CDR1 is LGHNA, CDR2 YNLKQL, per germline (reference sequence). CDR3 in amino acids: CASSPLQEYEQYF. CDR3 bases read: TGTGCCAGCAGCCCCTTACAAGAATAT.

The table lists this clone with a few counts. This may be a read error: a much more frequent sequence differs by one nucleotide. Mouse germline and gene names are used. The CDR3 extends 4 residues past the end of the read, so its final part is completed from the germline J gene. Other nucleotide sequences in the sample specify the same CDR3. This chain uses TRBV19 with TRBJ2-7, with 11 bases aligning to TRBD2. The CDR3 runs to 13 residues. CDR1 and CDR2 (germline): FNHDT, SITEND (reference sequence). CDR3 DNA (partial): TGTGCCAGCACCGGGACTGGGGGTTAT. This codes for CASTGTGGY. The whole CDR3 reads CASTGTGGYEQYF.

A few counts support this clone. All gene names here are mouse names. The sample contains more than one DNA sequence encoding this CDR3. The CDR3 spells CAWSLWGNTGQLYF. The DNA read from the CDR3 is TGTGCCTGGAGTCTATGGGGAAACACCGGG. This chain joins TRBV31 and TRBJ2-2; D might be TRBD2 (5 bases). The read falls 4 residues short of the CDR3 end, and the missing part is taken from the germline J gene. The CDR3 runs 14 residues. Per germline, CDR1 GKSSPN and CDR2 SITVG. Trimming removed 0 bases at V and 1 base at J, with 6 bases between. Using reference TRBV31 and TRBJ2-2 for the parts outside the CDR3, the full variable domain is AQTIHQWPVAEIKAVGSPLSLGCTIKGKSSPNLYWYWQATGGTLQQLFYSITVGQVESVVQLNLSASRPKDDQFILSTEKLLLSHSGFYLCAWSLWGNTGQLYFGEGSKLTVL.

On this clone itself: This clone may be a read error of a much larger clone one base away. Gene and germline names: mouse. With the read ending 4 residues before the CDR3 end, the germline J gene is used to fill in that end. This sequence joins TRBV19 and TRBJ2-3; TRBD1 matches at 12 bases. Per the germline V gene, CDR1 is FNHDT and CDR2 is SITEND (reference sequence). V dropped 5 bases and J dropped 1; count of bases not matched to a gene: 2. This CDR3 is built from 15 residues. This chain's CDR3 is CASRGTGGGAETLYF. The CDR3 bases that were read are TGTGCCAGCAGGGGGACAGGGGGCGGTGCAGAA.

This clone was seen a few times. Mouse gene names and germline throughout. Coverage ceases 4 residues before the CDR3 finishes, and the germline J gene fills in the end. The chain carries TRBV19 and TRBJ2-1, with D possibly matching TRBD2 (6 bases). This CDR3 region has 14 residues. CDR1 FNHDT and CDR2 SITEND come from the germline V gene (reference sequence). The V end lost 6 bases, the J end lost 0 bases, and 10 bases lay between the germline ends. The chain's CDR3 is CASTSWGNYAEQFF. The CDR3 DNA, read in part, is TGTGCCAGCACCTCCTGGGGTAACTATGCT.

This clone was counted a few times. Gene labels here are mouse ones. From the germline J gene comes the end of the CDR3, since the read stops 4 residues before it. Other DNA sequences in this sample translate to the same CDR3. This chain joins TRBV13-1 and TRBJ1-2, with 9 bases matching TRBD1. This CDR3 has 14 residues. Germline CDR1 NSHNY, CDR2 SYGAGN. The DNA read from the CDR3 is TGTGCCAGCAGTGATGACAGGGGGCGGTCC. Residues: CASSDDRGRS. From start to end, the CDR3 is CASSDDRGRSDYTF.

A few counts support this clone. The genes and germline here are from mouse. The read stops 4 residues short of the end of the CDR3; the missing end is completed from the germline J gene. The J gene is TRBJ2-1, the V gene TRBV1; a possible D gene is TRBD2 (7 bases). Germline assignment: CDR1 NSQYPW and CDR2 LRSPGD (reference sequence). Trimming pared 3 bases from V and 0 bases from J, leaving 12 bases between. The CDR3 loop spans 16 amino acids. The CDR3 region is CTCSAGGHNNYAEQFF. CDR3 bases read: TGCACCTGCAGTGCTGGGGGGCACAATAACTATGCT.

A word on this clone: Gene names refer to mouse genes. Here the CDR3 reads CASSARDWGRAETLYF. The CDR3 bases that were read are TGTGCCAGCAGTGCGCGGGACTGGGGGCGAGCAGAA. The J gene is TRBJ2-3, the V gene TRBV13-3; 11 bases match TRBD2. The CDR3 end falls 4 residues outside the read, so it is completed with the germline J gene. Germline lookup yields CDR1 NNHDY and CDR2 SYVADS. The CDR3 is made up of 16 amino acids. V shed 3 bases and J 3 bases; nucleotides not matched to a gene: 6.

This clone was observed a handful of times. Gene names denote mouse genes. Coverage ceases 4 residues before the CDR3 finishes, and the germline J gene fills in the end. This chain uses TRBV13-1 with TRBJ1-1; perhaps TRBD1 as D (5 bases). CDR3 size: 14 residues. Germline CDR1 is NSHNY and CDR2 is SYGAGN. Trimming removed 0 bases at V and 4 bases at J, with 10 bases between. The CDR3 DNA, read in part, is TGTGCCAGCAGTGATGATGGGAGGGGCACA. This codes for CASSDDGRGT. The full CDR3 protein is CASSDDGRGTEVFF.

This clone has just a few counts. The gene symbols are mouse symbols. The CDR3 is cut off 4 residues early in the read; its end comes from the germline J gene. The genes are TRBV13-1 and TRBJ2-2; 9 positions agree with TRBD1. J was trimmed by 2 bases and V by 2 bases; bases with no gene match: 4. CDR1 and CDR2 from the germline V gene are NSHNY and SYGAGN. The CDR3 has 16 amino acids. The CDR3 bases that were read are TGTGCCAGCAGTGACCCCGGGACAGGGAACACCGGG. The encoded protein is CASSDPGTGNTG. The entire CDR3 reads CASSDPGTGNTGQLYF.

About this clone: Gene names are the mouse ones. The read terminates 4 residues ahead of where the CDR3 ends, so the germline J gene completes it. The gene calls are TRBV13-2 and TRBJ2-1, with TRBD2 identical over 8 bases. V shed 0 bases, J shed 3 bases, and the junction held 2 bases outside the gene matches. CDR1 and CDR2 (germline): NNHNN, SYGAGS (reference sequence). The CDR3 spans 15 residues. The CDR3 DNA, read in part, is TGTGCCAGCGGTGATGGGGGGGGGCTCTATGCT. It is translated as CASGDGGGLYA. The entire CDR3 reads CASGDGGGLYAEQFF.

Worth noting for this clone: The genes are named according to mouse. The read gets to within 4 residues of the CDR3 end, and the germline J gene fills in the rest. Distinct nucleotide sequences in the sample also encode this CDR3. The rearrangement uses TRBV13-1 and TRBJ2-7, with TRBD2 identical over 10 bases. V gave up 4 bases and J gave up 3 bases; unmatched junction bases: 4. Germline V gene data show CDR1 as NSHNY and CDR2 as SYGAGN. This CDR3 spans 14 amino acids. CDR3 bases read: TGTGCCAGCAGTCCTGGACTGGGGGTCTAT. Translation: CASSPGLGVY. The full CDR3 is CASSPGLGVYEQYF.

This clone was counted a few times. Germline and genes: mouse. The DNA ends 3 residues before the CDR3 does, and the rest of the CDR3 is filled in from the germline J gene. This chain links TRBV19 with TRBJ1-6; D might be TRBD1 (6 bases). TRBJ1-6 is designated an ORF whose function remains uncertain. This CDR3 has 14 residues. Germline CDR1 is FNHDT and CDR2 is SITEND (reference sequence). V was trimmed by 5 bases and J by 5 bases, leaving 11 bases between them. The chain's CDR3 is CASRAGQNNSPLYF. CDR3 bases read: TGTGCCAGCAGAGCGGGACAAAATAATTCGCCC.

In its sample, this clone was seen a few times. Genes here carry mouse names. The sequenced fragment ends 4 residues before the CDR3 boundary, so the rest is inferred from the germline J gene. Other DNA sequences in this specimen translate into the identical CDR3. The chain recombines TRBV13-1 with TRBJ2-3; tentative D call: TRBD1 (6 bases). Trimming took 1 base from V and 0 from J, leaving 9 bases between them. The length of the CDR3 is 15 residues. Germline-derived CDR1 and CDR2 are NSHNY and SYGAGN. This CDR3 is CASSDPGQSAETLYF. The sequenced part of the CDR3 DNA is TGTGCCAGCAGTGATCCGGGACAAAGTGCAGAA.

This clone has more than one count but fewer than ten. These gene names are mouse names. The read is 4 residues too short to cover the CDR3 end, so that end is filled in from the germline J gene. The V call is TRBV5, the J call TRBJ2-7, with 14 bases fitting TRBD2. CDR3 size: 15 residues. Germline CDR1 reads LGHNA; CDR2 reads YNLKQL (reference sequence). The CDR3 sequence: CASSPGTGGAHEQYF. The CDR3 bases that were read are TGTGCCAGCAGCCCAGGGACTGGGGGGGCGCAT.

As regards this clone: The gene symbols are mouse symbols. The read terminates 4 residues ahead of where the CDR3 ends, so the germline J gene completes it. The chain employs TRBV13-2 and TRBJ2-4, with unresolved D. Germline CDR1 is NNHNN and CDR2 is SYGAGS (reference sequence). The CDR3 has 12 residues. V was pared by 6 bases and J by 2 bases, with 7 bases between. The CDR3 reads CASAQAQNTLYF. The sequenced part of the CDR3 DNA is TGTGCCAGCGCCCAGGCTCAAAAC.

Details on this clone: The gene symbols are mouse symbols. The read gets to within 4 residues of the CDR3 end, and the germline J gene fills in the rest. The same CDR3 also results from other DNA sequences found in this sample. J is TRBJ2-3 and V is TRBV19; a possible D gene is TRBD1 (7 bases). Trimming took 1 base from V and 4 from J, leaving 10 bases between them. CDR3 size: 14 residues. Germline CDR1 is FNHDT and CDR2 is SITEND (reference sequence). Partial CDR3 DNA: TGTGCCAGCAGTATACCAGGGGGGACAGAA. This encodes CASSIPGGTE. The CDR3 reads in full as CASSIPGGTETLYF.

There are a few counts of this clone. Genes here carry mouse names. The CDR3 is cut off 4 residues early in the read; its end comes from the germline J gene. The V call is TRBV13-1, the J call TRBJ2-5, with 7 bases aligning to TRBD1. The CDR3 contains 14 residues. The germline gives CDR1 NSHNY, CDR2 SYGAGN. CDR3 residues: CASSANRGGDTQYF. The CDR3 DNA, read in part, is TGTGCCAGCAGTGCAAACAGGGGAGGGGAC.

On this clone itself: Gene names are the mouse ones. The CDR3 extends 4 residues past the end of the read, so its final part is completed from the germline J gene. The gene calls are TRBV31 and TRBJ1-2, with D perhaps matching TRBD1 (6 bases). The germline V gene has CDR1 GKSSPN and CDR2 SITVG. The V end lost 3 bases, the J end lost 0 bases, and 11 bases lay between the germline ends. The CDR3 has 14 amino acids. The part of the CDR3 DNA that was read is TGTGCCTGGAGCCAGGGACACGCAAACTCC. Protein sequence: CAWSQGHANS. The complete CDR3 protein is CAWSQGHANSDYTF.

This clone has more than one count but fewer than ten. The listed genes are named as in mouse. The CDR3 end falls 4 residues outside the read, so it is completed with the germline J gene. The V and J genes are TRBV1 and TRBJ1-1; possible D gene TRBD1, 6 bases. Germline lookup yields CDR1 NSQYPW and CDR2 LRSPGD (reference sequence). Trimming removed 0 bases from V and 1 base from J, with 9 bases in between. This CDR3 has 15 amino acids. The CDR3 bases that were read are TGCACCTGCAGTGCAGATACCAGGGGGAACACA. As protein: CTCSADTRGNT. The whole CDR3 is CTCSADTRGNTEVFF.

In its sample, this clone was seen a few times. All gene names here are mouse names. Read data end 4 residues before the CDR3 end; the end is taken from the germline J gene. This chain joins TRBV13-2 and TRBJ2-1; D not certain. This CDR3 contains 14 residues. In germline, CDR1 is NNHNN, CDR2 SYGAGS (reference sequence). V was trimmed by 0 bases and J by 4 bases, leaving 8 bases between them. The CDR3 region is CASGDAQPYAEQFF. The part of the CDR3 DNA that was read is TGTGCCAGCGGTGATGCACAACCATATGCT.

This clone has only a few counts. Genes and germline come from the mouse. The read ends 4 residues shy of where the CDR3 ends; the end is completed using the germline J gene. Other DNA variants within this sample encode the same CDR3. This sequence joins TRBV1 and TRBJ2-2, with 7 nucleotides matching TRBD1. The CDR3 sequence is 15 residues long. J lost 2 bases, V lost 0 bases, and 0 bases had no gene match. Germline V gene data show CDR1 as NSQYPW and CDR2 as LRSPGD (reference sequence). Here the CDR3 reads CTCSAETGNTGQLYF. CDR3 DNA, as far as it was read: TGCACCTGCAGTGCAGAGACAGGGAACACCGGG.

A remark on this clone: The gene names given are mouse names. The identical CDR3 is also encoded by other nucleotide sequences in the sample. The covered CDR3 bases are TGTGCCAGCAGTGACACTGGGGGGCGAGAC. Its protein product is CASSDTGGRD. The entire CDR3 reads CASSDTGGRDTQYF. The chain recombines TRBV13-1 with TRBJ2-5, with 9 nucleotides matching TRBD2. The sequence runs out 4 residues before the end of the CDR3; the remainder is reconstructed from the germline J gene. Germline V gene lookup returns CDR1 NSHNY and CDR2 SYGAGN. The CDR3 is 14 amino acids.

A few counts support this clone. Genes and germline come from the mouse. The CDR3 end is not reached by the read, which stops 4 residues before it; the germline J gene fills it in. This sequence joins TRBV13-1 and TRBJ1-2, with D possibly TRBD1 on 5 matching bases. Germline CDR1 NSHNY, CDR2 SYGAGN. This CDR3 contains 15 residues. Trimming took off 0 bases at V and 3 bases at J, with 12 bases between the two ends. The sequenced part of the CDR3 DNA is TGTGCCAGCAGTGATGCATCAGGGAGGGACTCC. Encoded protein: CASSDASGRDS. The full CDR3 protein is CASSDASGRDSDYTF.